The 18 T cell receptor beta chains listed next were all sequenced from one sample in a study of blood T cell repertoires in COVID-19. The table came from immunoSEQ multiplex PCR; TCRdb's copy has only in-frame clones and leaves some out. The data show some 42,000 clones, around four fifths seen once. What was sequenced was peripheral blood. Source of these receptors: a man in his fifties with active COVID-19.

The V and J genes are TRBV27 and TRBJ2-1; D gene ambiguous. CDR3 length: 13 residues. CDR1 is MNHEY, CDR2 SMNVEV, per germline (reference sequence). Deletions cut 6 bases from V and 4 bases from J, with 10 bases between. In DNA form, the CDR3 reads TGTGCCAGCAGCCATAGCACTTACAATGAGCAGTTCTTC. Amino acid sequence: CASSHSTYNEQFF.

The V and J genes are TRBV18 and TRBJ1-1; TRBD1 agrees at 10 bases. Germline V lookup: CDR1 KGHSH, CDR2 LQKENI. V shed 5 bases and J 4 bases; nucleotides not matched to a gene: 4. This CDR3 is 14 amino acids long. Here the CDR3 DNA reads TGTGCCAGCTCAGACCGACAGGGGGCCACTGAAGCTTTCTTT. Protein product: CASSDRQGATEAFF.

This sequence joins TRBV6-5 and TRBJ2-7, with TRBD2 matching 8 bases. Germline CDR1 and CDR2: MNHEY and SVGAGI. CDR3 length: 14 amino acids. J lost 6 bases, V lost 7 bases, and 11 bases had no gene match. The CDR3: CASNKRAGVSEQYF. As DNA, the CDR3 is TGTGCCAGCAACAAACGAGCGGGAGTCTCCGAGCAGTACTTC.

The chain is built from TRBV6-5 and TRBJ1-6; 7 nucleotides align to TRBD1. CDR1 and CDR2 (germline): MNHEY, SVGAGI. V lost 8 bases and J lost 4; bases outside the gene matches: 5. The CDR3 extends over 14 amino acids. This CDR3 is CASAPGQYNSPLHF. In DNA form, the CDR3 reads TGTGCCAGCGCTCCGGGACAGTATAATTCACCCCTCCACTTT.

CDR3 sequence: CASSEDRGPTGANVLTF. The CDR3 DNA reads TGTGCCAGCAGTGAAGACAGGGGACCGACCGGGGCCAACGTCCTGACTTTC. The rearrangement uses TRBV2 and TRBJ2-6; TRBD1 aligns across 7 bases. V trimming: 1 base; J trimming: 4 bases; junction bases outside the gene matches: 7. CDR3 length equals 17 residues. CDR1 SNHLY and CDR2 FYNNEI come from the germline V gene.

This chain uses TRBV4-2 with TRBJ1-3; D is unresolved. The germline CDR1 and CDR2 sequences are LGHNA and YNFKEQ. V was cut by 0 bases and J by 5 bases, with 20 bases left in between. CDR3 length: 18 amino acids. The CDR3 protein is CASSQEWMTPTDRNTIYF. CDR3 nucleotide sequence: TGTGCCAGCAGCCAAGAGTGGATGACACCGACGGATAGAAACACCATATATTTT.

This clone was found once. The rearrangement links TRBV27 to TRBJ1-4; 11 nucleotides agree with TRBD1. Germline lookup yields CDR1 MNHEY and CDR2 SMNVEV (reference sequence). V dropped 2 bases and J dropped 0; count of bases not matched to a gene: 2. This CDR3 has 17 residues. CDR3: CASSLPGQGATNEKLFF. As DNA, the CDR3 is TGTGCCAGCAGTTTACCGGGACAGGGGGCAACTAATGAAAAACTGTTTTTT.

This clone was observed a single time. The V call is TRBV7-3, the J call TRBJ2-1; 10 nucleotides agree with TRBD2. Germline CDR1 and CDR2: SGHTA and FQGTGA. Trimming cost V 2 bases and J 6 bases; bases outside gene matches: 4. The CDR3 has 15 amino acids. The DNA for the CDR3 is TGTGCCAGCAGCTTAGGGGCTAGCGGGAGCAATGAGCAGTTCTTC. As protein: CASSLGASGSNEQFF.

V is TRBV7-6 and J is TRBJ2-7, with 9 nucleotides matching TRBD1. CDR3 length: 18 amino acids. Trimming removed 5 bases from V and 0 bases from J; junction bases left unmatched: 14. CDR1 is SGHVS, CDR2 FNYEAQ, per germline. CDR3 amino acids: CASSPLDRGLLSSYEQYF. CDR3 DNA: TGTGCCAGCAGCCCATTGGACAGGGGATTGCTTAGCTCCTACGAGCAGTACTTC.

The V gene is TRBV18, the J gene TRBJ2-3; 9 nucleotides agree with TRBD2. The CDR3 loop spans 15 amino acids. The V gene end was trimmed by 6 bases and the J gene end by 3 bases; junction bases not matched to a gene: 7. CDR1 is KGHSH, CDR2 LQKENI, per germline. CDR3: CASSPTSGTTDTQYF. The CDR3 nucleotides are TGTGCCAGCTCGCCGACTAGCGGAACGACAGATACGCAGTATTTT. Combining the CDR3 with reference TRBV18 and TRBJ2-3 gives the whole variable domain NAGVMQNPRHLVRRRGQEARLRCSPMKGHSHVYWYRQLPEEGLKFMVYLQKENIIDESGMPKERFSAEFPKEGPSILRIQQVVRGDSAAYFCASSPTSGTTDTQYFGPGTRLTVL.

CDR3 sequence reads: CASRPRDRNTEAFF. The CDR3 coding sequence is TGTGCCAGTAGACCCCGGGACAGGAACACTGAAGCTTTCTTT. V gene TRBV19 combines with J gene TRBJ1-1; 7 positions agree with TRBD1. The length of the CDR3 is 14 residues. Germline loops: CDR1 LNHDA, CDR2 SQIVND (reference sequence). Germline trimming cut 6 bases from V and 1 base from J; bases unmatched to any gene: 5.

V is TRBV19 and J is TRBJ1-1; perhaps TRBD1 as D (5 bases). This CDR3 has 14 residues. V was shortened by 6 bases and J by 1 base, with 12 bases between the two germline ends. The germline V gene encodes CDR1 LNHDA and CDR2 SQIVND (reference sequence). The DNA for the CDR3 is TGTGCCAGTAGGCCGGGACTCAAGAACACTGAAGCTTTCTTT. This codes for CASRPGLKNTEAFF.

This clone occurred a few times. The gene calls are TRBV28 and TRBJ2-3, with D unresolved. Trimming removed 5 bases at V and 2 bases at J, with 14 bases between. This CDR3 has 15 residues. Germline V gives CDR1 MDHEN, CDR2 SYDVKM. The CDR3 DNA reads TGTGCCAGCAGTCCGACCGGGTCCCACACAGATACGCAGTATTTT. Its protein product is CASSPTGSHTDTQYF.

The chain carries TRBV11-2 and TRBJ1-3; 8 bases are shared with TRBD1. The CDR3 has 15 amino acids. From germline, CDR1 is SGHAT and CDR2 FQNNGV. Trimming removed 5 bases from V and 4 bases from J; junction bases left unmatched: 7. The CDR3 protein is CASSQGQGSGNTIYF. The CDR3 DNA sequence: TGTGCCAGCAGCCAAGGACAGGGATCAGGAAACACCATATATTTT.

The V gene is TRBV9, the J gene TRBJ1-6, with D possibly matching TRBD1 (6 bases). The CDR3 consists of 14 residues. The V end lost 0 bases, the J end lost 14 bases, and 15 bases lay between the germline ends. CDR1 is SGDLS, CDR2 YYNGEE, per germline. The CDR3 sequence is CASSVGGGATALHF. The CDR3 coding sequence is TGTGCCAGCAGCGTAGGTGGGGGCGCGACAGCCCTCCACTTT.

This chain joins TRBV2 and TRBJ1-5, with D possibly TRBD1 on 6 matching bases. This CDR3 comprises 14 residues. V lost 0 bases and J 7 bases, leaving 10 bases between the germline ends. In germline, CDR1 is SNHLY, CDR2 FYNNEI. The CDR3: CASSEAAGEQPQHF. The CDR3 DNA follows: TGTGCCAGCAGTGAAGCGGCAGGGGAGCAGCCCCAGCATTTT. The variable domain in full, with the rest retrieved from reference TRBV2 and TRBJ1-5, is EPEVTQTPSHQVTQMGQEVILRCVPISNHLYFYWYRQILGQKVEFLVSFYNNEISEKSEIFDDQFSVERPDGSNFTLKIRSTKLEDSAMYFCASSEAAGEQPQHFGDGTRLSIL.

The chain is built from TRBV4-1 and TRBJ2-5, with D possibly being TRBD2 (6 bases). The V end was cut by 1 base, the J end by 0 bases, with 9 bases between. This CDR3 region has 15 residues. CDR1 and CDR2 (germline): MGHRA, YSYEKL. The CDR3 reads CASSQVGGNQETQYF. The CDR3 nucleotides read TGCGCCAGCAGCCAAGTTGGGGGGAACCAAGAGACCCAGTACTTC.

The chain has TRBV10-3 and TRBJ2-5, with D perhaps TRBD1 (5 bases). The germline V gene has CDR1 ENHRY and CDR2 SYGVKD. The CDR3 totals 14 residues. V was pared by 10 bases and J by 5 bases, with 20 bases between. The CDR3: CATGTYRGRETQYF. The DNA for the CDR3 is TGTGCCACCGGAACGTATAGGGGCAGGGAGACCCAGTACTTC.